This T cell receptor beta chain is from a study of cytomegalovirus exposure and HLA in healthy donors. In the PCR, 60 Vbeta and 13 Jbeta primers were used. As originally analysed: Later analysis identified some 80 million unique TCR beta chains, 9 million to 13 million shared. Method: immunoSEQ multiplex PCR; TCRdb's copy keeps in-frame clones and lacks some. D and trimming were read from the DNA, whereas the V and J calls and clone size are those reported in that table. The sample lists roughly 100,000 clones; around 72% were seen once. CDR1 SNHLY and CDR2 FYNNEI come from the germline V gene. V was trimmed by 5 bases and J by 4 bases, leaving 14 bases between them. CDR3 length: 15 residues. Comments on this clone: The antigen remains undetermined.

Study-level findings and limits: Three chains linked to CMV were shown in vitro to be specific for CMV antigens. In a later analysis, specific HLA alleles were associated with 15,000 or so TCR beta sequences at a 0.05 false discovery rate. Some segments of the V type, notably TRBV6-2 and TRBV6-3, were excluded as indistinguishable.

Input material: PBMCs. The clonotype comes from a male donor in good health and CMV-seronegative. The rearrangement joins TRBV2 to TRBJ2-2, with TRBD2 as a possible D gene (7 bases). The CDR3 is CASSTTGGATGELFF. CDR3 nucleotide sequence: TGTGCCAGCAGTACCACTGGGGGGGCCACCGGGGAGCTGTTTTTT. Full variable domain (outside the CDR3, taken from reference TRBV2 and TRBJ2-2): EPEVTQTPSHQVTQMGQEVILRCVPISNHLYFYWYRQILGQKVEFLVSFYNNEISEKSEIFDDQFSVERPDGSNFTLKIRSTKLEDSAMYFCASSTTGGATGELFFGEGSRLTVL.